These 7 T cell receptor beta chains share one sample of origin, sequenced in a study of PD-1 blockade in classical Hodgkin lymphoma. All patients relapsed after autologous stem cell transplantation, and brentuximab vedotin exposure varied. Generated by immunoSEQ multiplex PCR, the TCRdb table keeps only in-frame clones and is missing some. The data show around 50,000 clones, more than 85% seen once. This sample comprised peripheral blood mononuclear cells (PBMCs), obtained before the second cycle of nivolumab. All receptors come from a human donor with classical Hodgkin lymphoma.

This chain uses TRBV19 with TRBJ2-1; tentatively, D is TRBD1 (5 bases). V dropped 1 base and J dropped 8 bases, with 18 bases sitting between them. CDR1 is LNHDA, CDR2 SQIVND, per germline (reference sequence). This CDR3 comprises 16 residues. The CDR3 protein is CASSIAATGVSDEQFF. The CDR3 DNA reads TGTGCCAGTAGTATAGCCGCCACAGGAGTGTCGGATGAGCAGTTCTTC.

The chain uses TRBV2 and TRBJ1-2; a weak D match, TRBD1 (6 bases). The germline V and J ends were trimmed by 3 bases and 4 bases, with 24 bases remaining between them. The CDR3 contains 18 residues. Germline CDR1 and CDR2: SNHLY and FYNNEI. The CDR3 region is CASSEPRQGKGTLYGYTF. Here the CDR3 DNA reads TGTGCCAGCAGTGAGCCGAGGCAGGGGAAAGGAACCCTCTATGGCTACACCTTC.

This chain connects TRBV28 to TRBJ2-7; the match to TRBD2 covers 7 bases. Germline CDR1 and CDR2: MDHEN and SYDVKM. V was clipped by 3 bases and J by 2 bases; unmatched bases: 13. The CDR3 spans 17 residues. DNA of the CDR3: TGTGCCAGCAGTTTCCCCTCTGGAGCGGGACCCACCTACGAGCAGTACTTC. It translates to CASSFPSGAGPTYEQYF.

The J gene is TRBJ1-3, the V gene TRBV28; possible D gene TRBD1, 5 bases. Germline-derived CDR1 and CDR2 are MDHEN and SYDVKM. CDR3 size: 13 residues. Trimming took 7 bases from V and 4 from J, leaving 11 bases between them. Here the CDR3 DNA reads TGTGCCAGCACGTTGACAGCAGGAAACACCATATATTTT. As protein: CASTLTAGNTIYF.

J is TRBJ2-7 and V is TRBV9; TRBD1 is a possible D gene (6 bases). V was pared by 2 bases and J by 0 bases, with 24 bases between. CDR3 length equals 19 residues. Looked up from germline, CDR1 is SGDLS and CDR2 is YYNGEE. CDR3 residues: CASSVTPGRLGAGSYEQYF. The DNA of the CDR3 is TGTGCCAGCAGCGTCACCCCCGGTCGTCTGGGGGCTGGCTCCTACGAGCAGTACTTC.

This clone was picked up one time. DNA of the CDR3: TGTGCCAGCAGCCCACGTACGGCTCCACCAGAGACCCAGTACTTC. Its protein product is CASSPRTAPPETQYF. The chain carries TRBV7-9 and TRBJ2-5; D is unclear. Trimming pared 5 bases from V and 4 bases from J, leaving 17 bases between. Germline loops: CDR1 SEHNR, CDR2 FQNEAQ (reference sequence). The CDR3 extends over 15 amino acids. The full variable domain, with the rest looked up from reference TRBV7-9 and TRBJ2-5, is DTGVSQNPRHKITKRGQNVTFRCDPISEHNRLYWYRQTLGQGPEFLTYFQNEAQLEKSRLLSDRFSAERPKGSFSTLEIQRTEQGDSAMYLCASSPRTAPPETQYFGPGTRLLVL.

V is TRBV7-7 and J is TRBJ2-1; D is uncertain. CDR1 and CDR2 from the germline V gene are SSHAT and FNYEAQ (reference sequence). The V gene lost 1 base and the J gene lost 3 bases, with 4 bases spanning the gap. The length of the CDR3 is 13 residues. The CDR3 bases are TGTGCCAGCAGCTTAGACTACTACAATGAGCAGTTCTTC. Amino acids: CASSLDYYNEQFF.